This entry concerns a single TCR beta chain. This specimen comes from a study of blood T cell repertoires in COVID-19. At the level of the study: Donors in the United States, Italy and Spain gave samples during acute or convalescent COVID-19. Nucleic acid was either cDNA or gDNA, and it came from T cells, B-cell-depleted T cells, or PBMCs.

Self-reported history from a screening survey and questionnaire set each donor's cohort. This CDR3 has 17 residues. Germline V gene lookup returns CDR1 MDHEN and CDR2 SYDVKM. V lost 7 bases to trimming and J lost 3 bases; unmatched junction nucleotides: 14. Profiled with immunoSEQ multiplex PCR; TCRdb holds only in-frame clones, not every one. The table lists hundreds of thousands of clones, nearly 90% of them singletons. V is TRBV28 and J is TRBJ1-2, with TRBD1 matching 10 bases. The clonotype was recovered from a woman aged 18-30 years with acute COVID-19. Input material: PBMCs or T cells enriched from blood (not recorded which). The CDR3 nucleotides are TGTGCCAGCAAGGCATATCCGTCAGGACAGGGGGACTATGGCTACACCTTC. As protein: CASKAYPSGQGDYGYTF.